This TCR beta chain was observed in a study of T cell responses to AZD1222 COVID-19 vaccine. Study-wide results and limits: In the spike-specific TCR repertoire, nearly half reportedly target unmutated variant regions. Recipients of AZD1222 seropositive at baseline numbered only 5 or 6.

This CDR3 contains 13 residues. Germline-derived CDR1 and CDR2 are MGHRA and YSYEKL. With 4 bases removed from V and 8 bases from J, the gap between germline ends came to 14 bases. Data came from immunoSEQ multiplex PCR; TCRdb stores just in-frame clones and leaves some out. This sample has 150,000 to 190,000 clones; less than 90% occur once, and the top ten carry more than 6.5%. This clone was detected only a few times. No antigen is known for it. The source was peripheral blood, collected after recovery from COVID-19. This receptor was taken from an adult who had recovered from COVID-19. The chain carries TRBV4-1 and TRBJ1-2; D might be TRBD1 (5 bases). The CDR3 here is CASSRGTEGGYTF. The CDR3 region has the DNA TGCGCCAGCAGCCGCGGGACGGAAGGGGGCTACACCTTC.